The 6 T cell receptor beta chains in this list originate from one sample, sequenced in a study of regulatory T cells in long-lasting Graves disease. The time point denotes: persistent/refractory GD, antithyroid drugs over 5 years with positive TRAb. Preparation of the TCR library used RNA extracted from PBMCs. With iRepertoire HTBI primers and Arm-PCR of CDR3 regions, TCR beta libraries were built. TCRdb ran MiXCR on the multiplex PCR reads and lists one entry per CDR3 protein. The sample consists of over 300,000 distinct CDR3 sequences, roughly a fifth of them appearing once. The input for sequencing was peripheral blood mononuclear cells (PBMCs), taken when the disease was refractory, from a patient treated with antithyroid drugs. Every receptor here comes from a female donor with Graves disease.

In DNA, the CDR3 is TGTGCCAGTAGTATAGATTCTCGGACAGGGGGCCATCAGCCCCAGCATTTT. Protein product: CASSIDSRTGGHQPQHF. This rearrangement joins TRBV19 to TRBJ1-5, with 11 nucleotides matching TRBD1. Germline loops: CDR1 LNHDA, CDR2 SQIVND (reference sequence). V shed 0 bases, J shed 5 bases, and the junction held 6 bases outside the gene matches. CDR3 length: 17 residues.

This clonotype was picked up many times. The chain combines TRBV5-1 with TRBJ2-7; no clear D. The CDR3 runs 15 residues. V was pared by 2 bases and J by 0 bases, with 12 bases between. Germline CDR1 and CDR2: SGHRS and YFSETQ. The CDR3 is CASSLYLRSSYEQYF. The DNA for the CDR3 is TGCGCCAGCAGCTTATATCTCAGGAGCTCCTACGAGCAGTACTTC. Variable domain in full (rest from reference TRBV5-1 and TRBJ2-7): KAGVTQTPRYLIKTRGQQVTLSCSPISGHRSVSWYQQTPGQGLQFLFEYFSETQRNKGNFPGRFSGRQFSNSRSEMNVSTLELGDSALYLCASSLYLRSSYEQYFGPGTRLTVT.

This clonotype appeared many times. The chain recombines TRBV12-3 or TRBV12-4 with TRBJ2-7, with TRBD1 matching 9 bases. The V gene end was trimmed by 4 bases and the J gene end by 2 bases; junction bases not matched to a gene: 18. CDR3 length equals 19 residues. As DNA, the CDR3 is TGTGCCAGCAGTTGGATACCGGGACAGGGAGGCACTCGACCCTACGAGCAGTACTTC. Translation: CASSWIPGQGGTRPYEQYF.

Worth noting for this clonotype: At one end the junction does not follow the germline gene, possibly because of a read error. The chain joins TRBV5-1 to TRBJ1-6; the match to TRBD1 covers 7 bases. Per the germline V gene, CDR1 is SGHRS and CDR2 is YFSETQ. CDR3 length equals 16 residues. The DNA for the CDR3 is TGTGCCAGCAGCTTCAACCCGACAGGGCGTAATTCACCCCTCCACTTT. Translation gives CASSFNPTGRNSPLHF.

This clonotype occurred a few times. The genes are TRBV7-9 and TRBJ1-2; 9 bases are a match to TRBD1. V was clipped by 4 bases and J by 4 bases; unmatched bases: 7. Per germline, CDR1 SEHNR and CDR2 FQNEAQ (reference sequence). The CDR3 totals 15 residues. The CDR3 bases are TGTGCCAGCAGCTCCCCGGGACAGGGAATCTATGGCTACACCTTC. As protein: CASSSPGQGIYGYTF. Full variable domain (outside the CDR3, taken from reference TRBV7-9 and TRBJ1-2): DTGVSQNPRHKITKRGQNVTFRCDPISEHNRLYWYRQTLGQGPEFLTYFQNEAQLEKSRLLSDRFSAERPKGSFSTLEIQRTEQGDSAMYLCASSSPGQGIYGYTFGSGTRLTVV.

The chain has TRBV6-1 and TRBJ1-6, with a weak D call TRBD1 (5 bases). Looked up from germline, CDR1 is MNHNS and CDR2 is SASEGT. With 6 bases removed from V and 0 bases from J, the gap between germline ends came to 18 bases. This CDR3 has 18 amino acids. The CDR3 loop is CASSLDRDLLSYNSPLHF. The CDR3, as DNA: TGTGCCAGCAGCCTAGACAGAGACCTCCTCTCCTATAATTCACCCCTCCACTTT.